This T cell receptor beta chain was observed in a study of molecular identifiers for immune sequencing clone quantification. Study-wide context: Across replicate runs, RNA obtained from around 20,000 or 100,000 naive CD8 cells was divided into five, with four undergoing sequencing.

The CDR3 has 14 amino acids. V was trimmed by 6 bases and J by 4 bases, leaving 15 bases between them. Germline CDR1 SGHAT, CDR2 FQDESV (reference sequence). Both previously described methods and listed TCR primers were employed to make bulk TCR libraries. In TCRdb, the PCR reads were re-called with MiXCR into one record per CDR3 protein. The sample consists of approximately 100,000 distinct CDR3 sequences, roughly a third of them appearing once. Sorted inputs of roughly 17,000 to 1,100,000 cells, with 10%, 30% or 50% RNA, yielded naive CD8 libraries. Isolation of naive CD8 T cells was achieved by sorting on a CD8+CD4-CCR7+CD45RA+ phenotype.

The TCR sequence derives from a human donor in good health. Some libraries in this study had Jurkat cell RNA spiked in. The sample consisted of naive CD8+ T cells from blood, with Jurkat cell RNA spiked in. As to subset: FACS-sorted CD8+CD4-CCR7+CD45RA+ naive T cells. The chain employs TRBV11-1 and TRBJ2-5, with D possibly TRBD1 on 6 matching bases. The CDR3 region is CASRTTGTSETQYF. The CDR3 DNA sequence: TGTGCCAGCAGGACTACCGGGACATCAGAGACCCAGTACTTC.